This TCR beta chain was captured by sequencing in a study of OX40 agonist ivuxolimab in advanced cancers. Study in general: The treatment was a fully human IgG2 OX40 agonist, ivuxolimab. Melanoma, hepatocellular carcinoma, head and neck or renal cell cancer occurred in dose-escalation patients. Regarding the study as a whole: More expanded clones were seen, on average, in CD8+ T cells than in CD4+.

A word on this clone: Its antigen is as yet unknown.

TCRdb's table, derived via immunoSEQ multiplex PCR, lists solely in-frame clones and lacks some. The table records about 94,000 clones, around 91% of them present only once. The ends were cut back, 2 bases at V and 3 bases at J, with 14 bases in the middle. Germline V gives CDR1 SGHAT, CDR2 FQDESV (reference sequence). The CDR3 totals 16 residues. This chain links TRBV11-1 with TRBJ2-1; a possible D gene is TRBD2 (6 bases). The sequences come from CD4+ or CD8+ T cells sorted from blood, collected in a trial of the OX40 agonist ivuxolimab. This sequence originates from an adult with an advanced solid tumor such as melanoma, head and neck, liver or kidney cancer. DNA for the CDR3: TGTGCCAGCAGCTTATCAGCGGGCCCGAGCTACAATGAGCAGTTCTTC. Translation: CASSLSAGPSYNEQFF.